A single sample gave rise to the 6 T cell receptor beta chains below, sequenced in a study of T cell repertoires in cytomegalovirus infection. Their antigens are not known. TCRdb independently ran MiXCR on the reads; one entry per CDR3 protein. The sample has roughly 500,000 distinct CDR3 sequences, 30% to 40% seen once. This material consisted of cultured PBMCs, taken from culture after CMV antigen stimulation. These receptors all come from a human donor in good health (CMV status not recorded). Some clones in this sample may be carry-over from other donors' samples.

CDR3 loop: CASSPASAGTRNEQFF. CDR3 DNA sequence: TGTGCCAGCAGCCCCGCCTCGGCGGGCACACGGAATGAGCAGTTCTTC. The chain links TRBV6-2 or TRBV6-3 to TRBJ2-1, with D tentatively TRBD2 (5 bases). The germline V gene has CDR1 MNHEY and CDR2 SVGEGT. There are 16 residues in the CDR3. Between the trimmed V and J ends, which lost 6 bases and 7 bases, there was a span of 22 bases.

The sample holds one count of this clonotype. This chain joins TRBV29-1 and TRBJ1-5; perhaps TRBD1 as D (5 bases). The V end was cut by 0 bases, the J end by 9 bases, with 15 bases between. This CDR3 is 14 amino acids long. Germline loops: CDR1 SQVTM, CDR2 ANQGSEA. The DNA for the CDR3 is TGCAGCGTTGAAGAAGGGACGGGTCAGGGGCCCCAGCATTTT. It codes for CSVEEGTGQGPQHF.

This clonotype came up many times. The chain recombines TRBV7-2 with TRBJ1-5; D remains unclear. Germline values: CDR1 SGHTA, CDR2 FQGNSA. The CDR3 loop spans 14 amino acids. V lost 5 bases, J lost 4 bases, and 12 bases lay in between. As DNA, the CDR3 is TGTGCCAGCAGCAAAAAAACTACTAATCAGCCCCAGCATTTT. This translates into CASSKKTTNQPQHF.

V is TRBV2 and J is TRBJ2-1; no definite D call. Trimming left V 10 bases short and J 0 bases short, with 13 bases between. This CDR3 region has 14 residues. Looked up from germline, CDR1 is SNHLY and CDR2 is FYNNEI. The CDR3 nucleotides are TGTGCCAACGGGCCTCCCAGCTCCTACAATGAGCAGTTCTTC. Its translation: CANGPPSSYNEQFF.

The chain couples TRBV10-3 to TRBJ2-2; D possibly uses TRBD1 or TRBD2 (5 bases each). Germline V gives CDR1 ENHRY, CDR2 SYGVKD. Trimming took 3 bases from V and 5 from J, leaving 16 bases between them. The CDR3 loop spans 16 amino acids. This CDR3 is CAISESAGRGTGELFF. DNA of the CDR3: TGTGCCATCAGTGAATCGGCAGGGCGAGGGACCGGGGAGCTGTTTTTT.

The chain has TRBV28 and TRBJ2-5; 10 bases fit TRBD1. The J segment lost 2 bases and the V segment lost 7 bases, leaving 1 base of the junction unmatched. CDR3 length: 13 amino acids. Germline V gene data show CDR1 as MDHEN and CDR2 as SYDVKM. CDR3 sequence: CASTDRGQETQYF. In DNA form, the CDR3 reads TGTGCCAGCACGGACAGGGGGCAAGAGACCCAGTACTTC.